This TCR beta chain stems from a study of blood T cell repertoires in COVID-19 (dated by TCRdb to 2020 to 2022). The study in broad terms: Samples from collaborators originated in the United States, Italy and Spain and spanned both the acute and convalescent phases of COVID-19. The prospective study material was composed of cDNA or gDNA derived from T cells, B-cell-depleted T cells, or PBMCs. Deeply sampled blood TCRbeta repertoires from subjects exposed to, actively infected with, or recovered from COVID-19 were included in the dataset. The repertoires were made available in a free public database intended to serve as a resource for research on the immune response to SARS-CoV-2. Where HLA class I and class II types were available, the types were taken from metadata supplied by the sample provider, not from assay-based typing. The samples were drawn from two sources: the first 160 participants of the ongoing ImmuneRACE study, and approximately 1,300 subjects contributed by 6 global collaborators. A de-identified subject ID, COVID-19 status, age in years and sex were almost always included in the sample metadata.

Points the paper makes about the study in general: Clinical and demographic metadata were provided uncurated, with the amount varying by source and participant.

Collaborating institutions collected whole blood in K2EDTA tubes following their own protocols. For TCRbeta analysis, collaborators shipped samples as frozen whole blood, isolated PBMCs, or DNA extracted from either of those sample types. As to this clone: The clone's antigen remains unknown. Within one base of it there is no much larger clone, and no base qualities were kept.

The germline V gene gives CDR1 as SGHRS and CDR2 as YFSETQ. The germline V and J ends show losses of 4 bases and 8 bases respectively, and no gene match explains 9 bases of the junction. Reading from cysteine to phenylalanine, the CDR3 counts 15 amino acids. The sequence is cut down to CDR3 DNA, 45 bases in frame from base 1. TCRbeta CDR3 regions were amplified from genomic DNA by means of the immunoSEQ Assay, a bias-controlled multiplex PCR. Turning to the authors' computational methods: The number of nucleated cells in each sample was estimated by amplification of reference gene primers within the assay. Sequence reads were collapsed and filtered to measure the absolute abundance of every unique TCRbeta CDR3 rearrangement. For each sample, productive Simpson clonality was calculated as the square root of Simpson's diversity index across productive rearrangements. Imported from immuneACCESS, the table was reduced by TCRdb to in-frame sequences with V and J called. These copies leave out some clones; in studies compared against another copy, an unresolved V gene accounts for under half, and the cause of the remainder is not known. V and J calls and clone size are those listed in that table; D and trimming were worked out from the DNA. The sample table lists 140,000 or so clones, roughly three quarters of them with a count of one. The biggest ten clones account for 4.2% of the sample.

This sequence originates from a man in his 60s with acute or convalescent COVID-19. The sequence joins TRBV5-1 to TRBJ2-1; a stretch of 10 junction bases matches TRBD2. Input material: peripheral blood. The CDR3 has the sequence CASSGWASGSDEQFF. The nucleotide sequence reads as follows: TGCGCCAGCAGCGGATGGGCTAGCGGGAGCGATGAGCAGTTCTTC. Reference TRBV5-1 and TRBJ2-1 genes cover what lies past the CDR3, so the full variable domain is KAGVTQTPRYLIKTRGQQVTLSCSPISGHRSVSWYQQTPGQGLQFLFEYFSETQRNKGNFPGRFSGRQFSNSRSEMNVSTLELGDSALYLCASSGWASGSDEQFFGPGTRLTVL.